Below are 2 T cell receptor beta chains sequenced from a single sample in a study of PD-L1 blockade in urothelial cancer. Time point: pretreatment peripheral blood. This table comes from immunoSEQ multiplex PCR, and its TCRdb copy is limited to in-frame clones, with some not included. In the table there are roughly 87,000 clones, 89% of which are singletons. Sequencing used PBMCs, obtained around atezolizumab (anti-PD-L1) treatment. These TCRs come from a woman of 80 years or more with urothelial cancer.

The chain joins TRBV5-1 to TRBJ2-7; D unclear. Germline V gene lookup returns CDR1 SGHRS and CDR2 YFSETQ. V lost 1 base to trimming and J lost 2 bases, with 10 bases between them. This CDR3 has 14 amino acids. CDR3 DNA: TGCGCCAGCAGCTTGCGAGGCGGAACCTACGAGCAGTACTTC. Protein sequence: CASSLRGGTYEQYF. The full variable domain, completed using reference TRBV5-1 and TRBJ2-7, is KAGVTQTPRYLIKTRGQQVTLSCSPISGHRSVSWYQQTPGQGLQFLFEYFSETQRNKGNFPGRFSGRQFSNSRSEMNVSTLELGDSALYLCASSLRGGTYEQYFGPGTRLTVT.

The rearrangement joins TRBV5-6 to TRBJ1-3, with D unresolved. CDR1 is SGHDT and CDR2 is YYEEEE in the germline V gene. This CDR3 spans 15 amino acids. V was cut by 0 bases and J by 1 base, with 8 bases left in between. CDR3 DNA sequence: TGTGCCAGCAGCTTGGTTCCCGGGTCTGGAAACACCATATATTTT. Protein sequence: CASSLVPGSGNTIYF.